Following are 29 T cell receptor beta chains from one sample sequenced in a study of T cells in Graves' hyperthyroidism and ophthalmopathy. RNA transcripts provided the source from which TCR beta CDR3 regions were amplified. In the first-round RT-PCR of the TCR CDR3, the HTBI primer set was used. TCRdb re-called the multiplex PCR reads with MiXCR, one entry per CDR3 protein. The top ten hold approximately 48% of the sample, which has 560,000 or so distinct CDR3 sequences, just under 20% seen once. Material for sequencing was blood. These receptors were taken from a man aged 35 to 55 with Graves' ophthalmopathy.

This clonotype was observed at least ten times. The chain joins TRBV20-1 to TRBJ1-5; 9 nucleotides align to TRBD1. With V trimmed by 3 bases and J by 5 bases, 8 bases remained unmatched. Germline V gene sequence: CDR1 DFQATT, CDR2 SNEGSKA (reference sequence). CDR3 length equals 15 residues. As DNA, the CDR3 is TGCAGTGCTAGTACTACAGGGGGCGTCGATCAGCCCCAGCATTTT. Its translation: CSASTTGGVDQPQHF.

The rearrangement links TRBV18 to TRBJ1-4, with 10 bases that match TRBD1. The J segment lost 8 bases and the V segment lost 2 bases, leaving 8 bases of the junction unmatched. Germline V lookup: CDR1 KGHSH, CDR2 LQKENI. The CDR3 consists of 16 residues. The CDR3 DNA is TGTGCCAGCTCACCATTTTCGGGGACAGGGGTCGAAAAACTGTTTTTT. Amino acids: CASSPFSGTGVEKLFF.

This clonotype occurred many times. The gene calls are TRBV6-1 and TRBJ2-1; 9 bases are a match to TRBD2. This CDR3 is 14 amino acids long. The V gene's germline CDR1 is MNHNS and CDR2 SASEGT. V lost 7 bases, J lost 9 bases, and 10 bases stayed unmatched. DNA of the CDR3: TGTGCCAGCACGGGGCTAGCGGGAAGAGGTGAGCAGTTCTTC. The encoded protein is CASTGLAGRGEQFF.

Here the CDR3 DNA reads TGTGCCAGCAGCTCCTTAGCGGGGGCCAATTACAATGAGCAGTTCTTC. It yields the protein CASSSLAGANYNEQFF. The rearrangement links TRBV11-1 to TRBJ2-1, with 9 nucleotides matching TRBD2. This CDR3 is built from 16 residues. V shed 4 bases, J shed 4 bases, and the junction held 8 bases outside the gene matches. Germline V gives CDR1 SGHAT, CDR2 FQDESV (reference sequence). Together with reference TRBV11-1 and TRBJ2-1, the CDR3 gives the full variable domain: EAEVAQSPRYKITEKSQAVAFWCDPISGHATLYWYRQILGQGPELLVQFQDESVVDDSQLPKDRFSAERLKGVDSTLKIQPAELGDSAMYLCASSSLAGANYNEQFFGPGTRLTVL.

This clonotype was picked up a small number of times. V and J are TRBV19 and TRBJ2-2; TRBD2 matches at 13 bases. This CDR3 spans 16 amino acids. Germline V gives CDR1 LNHDA, CDR2 SQIVND (reference sequence). After removal of 5 bases from V and 5 bases from J, the junction contained 5 bases not matched to a gene. CDR3: CASSPGLAGVTGELFF. The CDR3 DNA follows: TGTGCCAGTAGTCCTGGACTAGCGGGGGTAACCGGGGAGCTGTTTTTT. Supplemented by reference TRBV19 and TRBJ2-2, the full variable domain reads DGGITQSPKYLFRKEGQNVTLSCEQNLNHDAMYWYRQDPGQGLRLIYYSQIVNDFQKGDIAEGYSVSREKKESFPLTVTSAQKNPTAFYLCASSPGLAGVTGELFFGEGSRLTVL.

This clonotype was detected a few times. The chain carries TRBV4-2 and TRBJ2-5, with a tentative D call TRBD2 (5 bases). CDR3 length: 15 residues. V was trimmed by 0 bases and J by 4 bases, leaving 12 bases between them. Germline CDR1 reads LGHNA; CDR2 reads YNFKEQ. The CDR3 protein is CASSQDYPSGETQYF. The CDR3, as DNA: TGTGCCAGCAGCCAAGACTACCCCAGCGGAGAGACCCAGTACTTC.

This clonotype was found a few times. The chain is built from TRBV19 and TRBJ1-5; D not resolved. The V and J ends lost 5 bases and 5 bases respectively, with 13 bases between them. This CDR3 contains 14 residues. Germline V CDR1 and CDR2: LNHDA, SQIVND (reference sequence). This chain's CDR3 is CASSFSPDHQPQHF. The DNA of the CDR3 is TGTGCCAGTAGTTTCTCCCCGGACCATCAGCCCCAGCATTTT.

This clonotype was seen once. Germline and junction disagree at one end, which may indicate a read error. The chain links TRBV19 to TRBJ1-5, with D possibly being TRBD1 (5 bases). The CDR3 loop spans 17 amino acids. Germline CDR1 is LNHDA and CDR2 is SQIVND (reference sequence). CDR3 loop: CACSPHRGGSSNQPQHF. As DNA, the CDR3 is TGTGCCTGTAGTCCCCACCGTGGGGGATCGAGCAATCAGCCCCAGCATTTT.

This clonotype was seen many times. The V gene is TRBV28, the J gene TRBJ1-5; D gene uncertain. Germline V gene sequence: CDR1 MDHEN, CDR2 SYDVKM. The CDR3 is 14 amino acids. Trimming cost V 8 bases and J 0 bases, with 11 bases left between them. CDR3 bases: TGTGCCAGCGTCTTTCAGAATAGCAATCAGCCCCAGCATTTT. This translates into CASVFQNSNQPQHF.

This clonotype was counted many times. The J gene is TRBJ2-1, the V gene TRBV7-2, with D tentatively TRBD1 or TRBD2 (5 bases each). The germline CDR1 and CDR2 sequences are SGHTA and FQGNSA. This CDR3 has 13 amino acids. V gave up 3 bases and J gave up 8 bases, with 11 bases separating them. The CDR3 reads CASSFRVGDEQFF. The CDR3 bases are TGTGCCAGCAGCTTCAGGGTGGGAGATGAGCAGTTCTTC.

In this sample, this clonotype turned up many times. The chain links TRBV7-2 to TRBJ2-2, with 9 bases that match TRBD2. Germline CDR1 is SGHTA and CDR2 is FQGNSA. The CDR3 consists of 15 residues. The trim removed 1 base at V and 8 bases at J, leaving 5 bases unmatched. For the CDR3, the DNA is TGTGCCAGCAGCTTAGGAGGTCTAGCGGGGGGGGAGCTGTTTTTT. Residues: CASSLGGLAGGELFF.

J is TRBJ1-6 and V is TRBV20-1; a weak D match, TRBD1 (5 bases). CDR3 length: 15 amino acids. V was shortened by 2 bases and J by 10 bases, with 18 bases between the two germline ends. Germline CDR1 and CDR2: DFQATT and SNEGSKA (reference sequence). Here the CDR3 reads CSARRQGGSNSPLHF. The CDR3 nucleotides read TGCAGTGCTAGAAGGCAGGGTGGGAGTAACTCACCCCTCCACTTT.

In this sample, this clonotype turned up many times. V and J are TRBV28 and TRBJ2-7; possible D gene TRBD1, 5 bases. The ends were cut back, 6 bases at V and 1 base at J, with 22 bases in the middle. Looked up from germline, CDR1 is MDHEN and CDR2 is SYDVKM. The CDR3 is 17 amino acids. The CDR3 region is CASSFKPGLRRSYEQYF. Written as DNA, the CDR3 is TGTGCCAGCAGCTTCAAGCCAGGGCTCAGGCGTTCCTACGAGCAGTACTTC. The variable domain in full, with the rest retrieved from reference TRBV28 and TRBJ2-7, is DVKVTQSSRYLVKRTGEKVFLECVQDMDHENMFWYRQDPGLGLRLIYFSYDVKMKEKGDIPEGYSVSREKKERFSLILESASTNQTSMYLCASSFKPGLRRSYEQYFGPGTRLTVT.

At least ten counts were recorded for this clonotype. This chain links TRBV18 with TRBJ1-1; D remains unclear. This CDR3 comprises 14 residues. The germline V gene encodes CDR1 KGHSH and CDR2 LQKENI. Between the trimmed V and J ends, which lost 0 bases and 0 bases, there was a span of 5 bases. CDR3 coding DNA: TGTGCCAGCTCACCACCCAACCTGAACACTGAAGCTTTCTTT. Translated: CASSPPNLNTEAFF.

This clonotype was observed a single time. This chain links TRBV12-3 or TRBV12-4 with TRBJ2-7; D is undetermined. The V and J ends lost 5 bases and 4 bases respectively, with 9 bases between them. The CDR3 has 12 amino acids. The CDR3 protein is CASSLGMYEQYF. The CDR3 nucleotides are TGTGCCAGCAGTCTCGGTATGTACGAGCAGTACTTC.

The sample holds many counts of this clonotype. The chain is built from TRBV15 and TRBJ1-1; the D is unclear. Germline values: CDR1 LNHNV, CDR2 YYDKDF (reference sequence). The V and J ends lost 5 bases and 1 base respectively, with 11 bases between them. The CDR3 length is 14 residues. The CDR3 region is CATSRAKANTEAFF. CDR3 DNA: TGTGCCACCAGCCGCGCGAAGGCGAACACTGAAGCTTTCTTT.

The chain has TRBV30 and TRBJ1-2; D is uncertain. V lost 5 bases and J lost 7, with 14 bases in between. The CDR3 runs 12 residues. Looked up from germline, CDR1 is GTSNPN and CDR2 is SVGIG (reference sequence). CDR3 coding DNA: TGTGCCTGGTTTTTGGGAGGCGGTGGCTACACCTTC. This encodes CAWFLGGGGYTF.

The chain couples TRBV27 to TRBJ1-5; 8 positions match TRBD1. There are 15 residues in the CDR3. The germline V gene has CDR1 MNHEY and CDR2 SMNVEV (reference sequence). Trimming cost V 3 bases and J 6 bases; bases outside gene matches: 7. The CDR3 loop is CASSLRQGAVQPQHF. In DNA, the CDR3 is TGTGCCAGCAGTTTGCGGCAGGGGGCTGTTCAGCCCCAGCATTTT.

The chain combines TRBV6-1 with TRBJ2-5; the match to TRBD2 covers 11 bases. The V gene's germline CDR1 is MNHNS and CDR2 SASEGT. The CDR3 loop spans 17 amino acids. Trimming removed 7 bases from V and 1 base from J; junction bases left unmatched: 11. The CDR3 spells CASMGSGGARLQETQYF. The CDR3 region has the DNA TGTGCCAGCATGGGTAGCGGGGGGGCCCGACTCCAAGAGACCCAGTACTTC.

This clonotype was detected a few times. This chain uses TRBV13 with TRBJ2-7; tentatively, D is TRBD1 (6 bases). The CDR3 spans 14 residues. V was cut by 5 bases and J by 3 bases, with 14 bases left in between. From germline, CDR1 is PRHDT and CDR2 FYEKMQ (reference sequence). CDR3 DNA: TGTGCCAGCAGCACCAGACAGGATAGCTACGAGCAGTACTTC. It translates to CASSTRQDSYEQYF.

This clonotype has only a few counts. The V call is TRBV3-1, the J call TRBJ2-2; 11 nucleotides agree with TRBD2. Germline V CDR1 and CDR2: LGHDT, YNNKEL (reference sequence). The CDR3 contains 16 residues. The V and J ends lost 0 bases and 7 bases, in that order; junction bases with no gene match: 4. The CDR3 loop reads CASSQELAGVRGELFF. In DNA form, the CDR3 reads TGTGCCAGCAGCCAAGAACTAGCGGGAGTGCGCGGGGAGCTGTTTTTT.

The rearrangement uses TRBV19 and TRBJ2-4; no reliable D call. The V and J ends lost 1 base and 3 bases respectively, with 10 bases between them. Germline lookup yields CDR1 LNHDA and CDR2 SQIVND (reference sequence). The CDR3 is 15 amino acids. DNA for the CDR3: TGTGCCAGTAGTATAGTGAGACAAGACAAAAACATTCAGTACTTC. It encodes CASSIVRQDKNIQYF.

The chain employs TRBV7-9 and TRBJ2-1; no firm D call. Germline CDR1 is SEHNR and CDR2 is FQNEAQ (reference sequence). CDR3 length: 15 residues. Trimming cost V 5 bases and J 3 bases, with 14 bases left between them. The CDR3 reads CASSQAGTNYNEQFF. CDR3 nucleotide sequence: TGTGCCAGCAGCCAGGCAGGTACCAACTACAATGAGCAGTTCTTC.

This clonotype has more than one count but fewer than ten. The genes are TRBV24-1 and TRBJ1-2; possibly TRBD1 for D (5 bases). V lost 2 bases to trimming and J lost 1 base, with 10 bases between them. Germline V gives CDR1 KGHDR, CDR2 SFDVKD. The length of the CDR3 is 15 residues. CDR3 sequence (DNA): TGTGCCACCAGTGATTCCAGGGAGGGTAACTATGGCTACACCTTC. This sequence encodes CATSDSREGNYGYTF.

The rearrangement joins TRBV12-3 or TRBV12-4 to TRBJ2-7; the D gene is possibly TRBD2 (7 bases). The length of the CDR3 is 13 residues. The V gene lost 7 bases and the J gene lost 4 bases, with 14 bases spanning the gap. The CDR3 protein is CASMGRGGYEQYF. Here the CDR3 DNA reads TGTGCCAGCATGGGAAGGGGGGGGTACGAGCAGTACTTC.

This clonotype was counted many times. The V and J genes are TRBV2 and TRBJ2-1; 10 bases agree with TRBD2. J lost 9 bases, V lost 7 bases, and 12 bases had no gene match. CDR1 and CDR2 from the germline V gene are SNHLY and FYNNEI. The CDR3 length is 15 residues. The CDR3 DNA reads as TGTGCCAGCATCCGGGGTATTAGCGGGAGGCGTGAGCAGTTCTTC. It translates to CASIRGISGRREQFF. Based on the CDR3 plus reference TRBV2 and TRBJ2-1, the full variable domain is EPEVTQTPSHQVTQMGQEVILRCVPISNHLYFYWYRQILGQKVEFLVSFYNNEISEKSEIFDDQFSVERPDGSNFTLKIRSTKLEDSAMYFCASIRGISGRREQFFGPGTRLTVL.

This clonotype was recorded at least ten times. The chain's CDR3 is CAWSKTGPAAQPQHF. The CDR3 DNA reads as TGTGCCTGGAGTAAGACAGGGCCCGCCGCGCAGCCCCAGCATTTT. V gene TRBV30 combines with J gene TRBJ1-5, with TRBD1 matching over 7 bases. The CDR3 contains 15 residues. Germline CDR1 and CDR2: GTSNPN and SVGIG (reference sequence). V lost 2 bases and J lost 7; bases outside the gene matches: 11.

In this sample, this clonotype turned up many times. V gene TRBV7-2 combines with J gene TRBJ2-2; possible D gene TRBD2, 5 bases. V was cut by 4 bases and J by 1 base, with 7 bases left in between. Germline V gene sequence: CDR1 SGHTA, CDR2 FQGNSA. The CDR3 runs to 14 residues. The chain's CDR3 is CASSYGLNTGELFF. CDR3 DNA sequence: TGTGCCAGCAGCTACGGACTGAACACCGGGGAGCTGTTTTTT.

This clonotype was recorded a few times. The chain joins TRBV7-2 to TRBJ1-4; D is uncertain. Germline CDR1 reads SGHTA; CDR2 reads FQGNSA. The CDR3 is made up of 16 amino acids. Trimming shortened V by 4 bases and J by 0 bases, and 12 bases separated the two germline ends. CDR3 sequence reads: CASSSDGDATNEKLFF. The CDR3 DNA follows: TGTGCCAGCAGCTCCGACGGGGATGCAACTAATGAAAAACTGTTTTTT. The full variable domain, its missing parts supplied by reference TRBV7-2 and TRBJ1-4, is GAGVSQSPSNKVTEKGKDVELRCDPISGHTALYWYRQSLGQGLEFLIYFQGNSAPDKSGLPSDRFSAERTGGSVSTLTIQRTQQEDSAVYLCASSSDGDATNEKLFFGSGTQLSVL.